Listed below are T cell receptor beta chains from one sample, sequenced in a study of shared clonotypes between healthy human individuals. Clones were sequenced by immunoSEQ multiplex PCR, and TCRdb holds only the in-frame ones, with some missing. The data hold 1.6 million or so clones, with 97% to 99% observed a single time. Sequences were obtained from naive CD4+ T cells sorted from blood. These receptors were collected from a man in his thirties or forties in good health. CDR3s include the opening cysteine and the closing phenylalanine or tryptophan. D genes are given only for firm matches. Clone size is stated in some rows and not others, as once, few, many or a class when expanded.

clone_size cdr3_length j_call v_call d_call cdr3_aa cdr3_nt
. 16 TRBJ1-5 TRBV4-1 TRBD1 CASSQGGGTANQPQHF TGCGCCAGCAGCCAAGGGGGCGGGACAGCGAATCAGCCCCAGCATTTT
once 11 TRBJ1-2 TRBV29-1 . CSVETTIPYAF TGCAGCGTTGAAACGACAATCCCGTACGCCTTC
. 15 TRBJ2-2 TRBV2 TRBD2 CALRPLAGNTGELFF TGTGCCCTAAGGCCACTAGCGGGAAACACCGGGGAGCTGTTTTTT
once 15 TRBJ2-2 TRBV6-4 . CASTMASGYTGELFF TGTGCCAGCACCATGGCCAGCGGGTACACCGGGGAGCTGTTTTTT
once 16 TRBJ2-7 TRBV29-1 TRBD2 CSVSGTSGSLSYEQYF TGCAGCGTTTCCGGGACTAGCGGGAGTCTGTCCTACGAGCAGTACTTC
. 15 TRBJ2-2 TRBV7-9 . CASSPNAGNTGELFF TGTGCCAGCAGCCCCAATGCGGGCAACACCGGGGAGCTGTTTTTT
. 12 TRBJ2-1 TRBV5-1 TRBD2 CASSWEREALFF TGCGCCAGCAGCTGGGAGCGGGAGGCCTTGTTCTTC
. 15 TRBJ2-7 TRBV28 TRBD1 CASSLWQGEVNEQYF TGTGCCAGCAGTTTATGGCAGGGGGAAGTCAACGAGCAGTACTTC
. 17 TRBJ2-2 TRBV10-3 TRBD2 CAISAPGTSGRSGELFF TGTGCCATCAGTGCGCCCGGGACTAGCGGGAGATCCGGGGAGCTGTTTTTT
. 16 TRBJ1-2 TRBV19 TRBD1 CASSMGTGGASYGYTF TGTGCCAGTAGTATGGGGACAGGGGGCGCGAGCTATGGCTACACCTTC
. 17 TRBJ2-7 TRBV28 . CASSFFPDRFRNYEQYF TGTGCCAGTAGTTTTTTCCCCGACAGGTTTCGTAACTACGAGCAGTACTTC
. 17 TRBJ2-3 TRBV4-1 TRBD2 CASSQVTSGRAYDTQYF TGCGCCAGCAGCCAAGTGACTAGCGGGAGGGCCTACGATACGCAGTATTTT
. 13 TRBJ2-7 TRBV5-6 . CASSLEDSYEQYF TGTGCCAGCAGCTTGGAAGACAGCTACGAGCAGTACTTC
. 18 TRBJ2-3 TRBV27 . CASTFSARGGLFTDTQYF TGTGCCAGCACCTTCTCGGCTCGGGGCGGCCTCTTCACAGATACGCAGTATTTT
. 13 TRBJ1-2 TRBV2 . CASSDAGFDGYTF TGTGCCAGCAGTGATGCAGGGTTCGATGGCTACACCTTC
. 15 TRBJ1-5 TRBV6-1 . CASSEATVSNQPQHF TGTGCCAGCAGTGAAGCGACCGTGAGCAATCAGCCCCAGCATTTT
. 14 TRBJ2-7 TRBV2 TRBD1 CASSLEGADYEQYF TGTGCCAGCAGCCTCGAGGGGGCTGACTACGAGCAGTACTTC
. 17 TRBJ1-4 TRBV7-9 . CASSLAAAVSTNEKLFF TGTGCCAGCAGCTTAGCGGCGGCTGTGTCAACTAATGAAAAACTGTTTTTT
once 12 TRBJ2-7 TRBV6-4 . CASSDNGGRQYF TGTGCCAGCAGTGACAACGGGGGGCGGCAGTACTTC
. 12 TRBJ1-3 TRBV4-1 . CASSQTGNTIYF TGCGCCAGCAGCCAAACCGGAAACACCATATATTTT
. 13 TRBJ2-2 TRBV7-2 . CASSQTTTGELFF TGTGCCAGCAGCCAGACAACGACCGGGGAGCTGTTTTTT
. 14 TRBJ2-7 TRBV14 TRBD2 CASSRPGLPYEQYF TGTGCCAGCAGCCGTCCGGGACTACCTTACGAGCAGTACTTC
. 13 TRBJ1-2 TRBV9 TRBD1 CASSVVTGDGYTF TGTGCCAGCAGCGTAGTGACAGGGGATGGCTACACCTTC
. 14 TRBJ2-2 TRBV14 TRBD2 CASSRRLAGGELFF TGTGCCAGCAGCCGTCGACTAGCAGGAGGGGAGCTGTTTTTT
. 13 TRBJ2-7 TRBV30 . CAGAQGTHYEQYF TGTGCCGGGGCACAGGGGACTCATTACGAGCAGTACTTC
. 15 TRBJ2-7 TRBV6-6 TRBD2 CASSSGLAGRGEQYF TGTGCCAGCAGTTCCGGACTAGCGGGGAGGGGGGAGCAGTACTTC
. 15 TRBJ2-4 TRBV5-4 . CASSLPGLTKNIQYF TGTGCCAGCAGCCTTCCCGGGCTAACCAAAAACATTCAGTACTTC
. 15 TRBJ1-4 TRBV28 . CASSPFPRRGEKLFF TGTGCCAGCAGTCCCTTCCCTAGGCGGGGTGAAAAACTGTTTTTT
. 17 TRBJ2-3 TRBV6-4 TRBD1 CASSKTGTGGETDTQYF TGTGCCAGCAGTAAAACCGGGACAGGGGGCGAAACAGATACGCAGTATTTT
. 14 TRBJ2-3 TRBV5-4 TRBD2 CASSPSGGIDTQYF TGTGCCAGCAGCCCCTCGGGAGGGATAGATACGCAGTATTTT
. 13 TRBJ2-5 TRBV27 . CASSFLGQETQYF TGTGCCAGCAGTTTTTTGGGACAAGAGACCCAGTACTTC
once 14 TRBJ2-5 TRBV5-1 . CASSLAHTQETQYF TGCGCCAGCAGCTTGGCGCACACTCAAGAGACCCAGTACTTC
. 13 TRBJ2-7 TRBV14 . CASSQFEEDEQYF TGTGCCAGCAGCCAGTTTGAGGAGGACGAGCAGTACTTC
. 15 TRBJ2-3 TRBV5-1 TRBD1 CASSSRDRGSDTQYF TGCGCCAGCAGCTCCCGGGACAGGGGTTCAGATACGCAGTATTTT
. 17 TRBJ1-5 TRBV7-2 . CASSLGGSGLSNQPQHF TGTGCCAGCAGCTTAGGGGGGTCGGGCCTTAGCAATCAGCCCCAGCATTTT
. 21 TRBJ2-1 TRBV5-1 TRBD1 CASSIPPGQGFTSRSYNEQFF TGCGCCAGCAGCATACCGCCGGGACAGGGGTTTACCAGCCGTTCCTACAATGAGCAGTTCTTC
. 16 TRBJ2-2 TRBV27 . CASSFLRGALLGELFF TGTGCCAGCAGTTTTCTCCGGGGGGCGCTTCTCGGGGAGCTGTTTTTT
. 16 TRBJ1-1 TRBV13 . CASKVGSYQVNTEAFF TGTGCCAGCAAGGTTGGCAGCTACCAAGTGAACACTGAAGCTTTCTTT
. 15 TRBJ2-7 TRBV5-1 TRBD1 CASSLEQGYTYEQYF TGCGCCAGCAGCTTGGAACAGGGGTATACCTACGAGCAGTACTTC
. 15 TRBJ2-7 TRBV11-2 TRBD1 CASSFWTGGLYEQYF TGTGCCAGCAGCTTTTGGACAGGGGGCTTGTACGAGCAGTACTTC
. 16 TRBJ2-5 TRBV7-2 . CASSPDSGRVLETQYF TGTGCCAGCAGCCCCGACAGTGGGCGGGTATTGGAGACCCAGTACTTC
. 16 TRBJ1-1 TRBV5-1 . CASSLGRGPWDTEAFF TGCGCCAGCAGCTTGGGGCGGGGCCCGTGGGACACTGAAGCTTTCTTT
. 14 TRBJ2-7 TRBV5-4 TRBD2 CASSNSGRGDEQYF TGTGCCAGCAGTAATAGCGGGAGGGGTGACGAGCAGTACTTC
once 16 TRBJ1-5 TRBV4-3 TRBD1 CASSQNRGMSNQPQHF TGCGCCAGCAGCCAAAACAGGGGAATGAGCAATCAGCCCCAGCATTTT
. 15 TRBJ2-7 TRBV10-3 TRBD2 CAISPSASGSYEQYF TGTGCCATCAGCCCCTCGGCTAGCGGCTCCTACGAGCAGTACTTC
once 14 TRBJ2-7 TRBV28 TRBD2 CASSSAGEGYEQYF TGTGCCAGCAGTTCAGCGGGAGAGGGCTACGAGCAGTACTTC
. 14 TRBJ2-7 TRBV30 . CAWAAGRRSYEQYF TGTGCCTGGGCCGCCGGACGCCGCTCCTACGAGCAGTACTTC
. 15 TRBJ2-1 TRBV5-1 TRBD2 CASSLREGSYNEQFF TGCGCCAGCAGCTTGAGGGAGGGGTCCTACAATGAGCAGTTCTTC
. 15 TRBJ2-1 TRBV25-1 . CASTRTASSYNEQFF TGTGCCAGCACAAGGACAGCTAGCTCCTACAATGAGCAGTTCTTC
. 16 TRBJ2-7 TRBV7-6 TRBD1 CASSLGPTGASYEQYF TGTGCCAGCAGCTTAGGCCCGACAGGGGCCAGCTACGAGCAGTACTTC
. 15 TRBJ2-1 TRBV4-3 TRBD2 CASSHRSGGYNEQFF TGCGCCAGCAGCCACCGTAGCGGGGGATACAATGAGCAGTTCTTC
. 13 TRBJ2-3 TRBV5-4 . CASRSSNTDTQYF TGTGCCAGCAGGTCTAGCAACACAGATACGCAGTATTTT
. 13 TRBJ2-7 TRBV10-3 . CAISETGLYEQYF TGTGCCATCAGTGAGACAGGGCTATACGAGCAGTACTTC